A single TCR beta chain is shown here with its context. Its antigen remains unknown. The data are from a study of cytomegalovirus exposure and HLA in healthy donors. Overall study findings and caveats: What a later analysis reportedly showed was that an Asian-associated ancestry cluster had fewer N-insertions than the roughly 700-donor mean. Segments of the TCR beta V type were, in most cases, productive about 90% or about 30% of the time in an earlier analysis. When presence/absence was analysed, sequencing depth was taken to be roughly uniform across donors.

Both 60 Vbeta primers and 13 Jbeta primers went into the PCR. Data came from immunoSEQ multiplex PCR; TCRdb stores just in-frame clones and leaves some out. Counted here are approximately 190,000 clones, over 75% occurring once; the ten biggest clones make up around 3.9%. CDR1 and CDR2 from the germline V gene are MNHEY and SVGAGI. There are 15 residues in the CDR3. Germline trimming cut 3 bases from V and 1 base from J; bases unmatched to any gene: 4. Participants comprised healthy donors of bone marrow. The J gene is TRBJ2-7, the V gene TRBV6-5; 9 bases match TRBD1. The TCR comes from a man over 45 in good health and CMV-seronegative. Sequenced input: PBMCs. CDR3 in DNA: TGTGCCAGCAGTTATGTGGGGACAGGGTCCTACGAGCAGTACTTC. It encodes CASSYVGTGSYEQYF.